This T cell receptor (beta chain) is from a study of blood T cell repertoires in COVID-19. A word on this clone: The same CDR3 also results from other DNA sequences found in this sample.

Authors' analysis steps: Amplified reference gene primers provided the basis for estimating nucleated cell counts. This table comes from immunoSEQ multiplex PCR, and its TCRdb copy is limited to in-frame clones, with some not included. V and J calls and clone size are as listed in that table; D and trimming were resolved from the DNA. Of roughly 230,000 clones listed, roughly nine tenths are singletons. There are 15 residues in the CDR3. Trimming at V came to 0 bases and at J to 6 bases, leaving 3 bases not matched to a gene. Germline CDR1 SGHRS, CDR2 YFSETQ. The J gene is TRBJ1-5, the V gene TRBV5-1; the match to TRBD1 covers 10 bases. The sequenced sample consisted of peripheral blood. The sequence came from a man aged 70-80 years with acute or convalescent COVID-19. The CDR3 loop is CASSLAGDRGQPQHF. CDR3 bases: TGCGCCAGCAGCTTGGCGGGGGACAGGGGTCAGCCCCAGCATTTT.